These 20 T cell receptor beta chains originate from one sample sequenced in a study of blood T cell repertoires in COVID-19. The protocol was immunoSEQ multiplex PCR, while the TCRdb copy is restricted to in-frame clones and leaves out a portion. The data contain some 520,000 clones, 75% to 90% of them singletons. The sequenced material came from peripheral blood. Receptors were obtained from a young man with COVID-19, enrolled during active disease.

This clone was detected only once. This chain links TRBV5-1 with TRBJ1-2; unclear D gene. Deletions cut 0 bases from V and 4 bases from J, with 7 bases between. The CDR3 length is 13 residues. Per germline, CDR1 SGHRS and CDR2 YFSETQ. The CDR3 reads CASSLDSSYGYTF. DNA for the CDR3: TGCGCCAGCAGCTTGGACAGCTCCTATGGCTACACCTTC.

The chain couples TRBV2 to TRBJ2-1, with a tentative D call TRBD1 (5 bases). The CDR3 runs 12 residues. From germline, CDR1 is SNHLY and CDR2 FYNNEI. V dropped 10 bases and J dropped 5 bases, with 12 bases sitting between them. In DNA form, the CDR3 reads TGTGCCAACTACGAAGGGGACAATGAGCAGTTCTTC. Residues: CANYEGDNEQFF.

The sample holds a few counts of this clone. The V gene is TRBV19, the J gene TRBJ2-2; tentatively, D is TRBD2 (6 bases). Germline-derived CDR1 and CDR2 are LNHDA and SQIVND (reference sequence). The CDR3 covers 15 residues. V was pared by 4 bases and J by 5 bases, with 14 bases between. The DNA for the CDR3 is TGTGCCAGTAGTACCGCGGGACGGATAACCGGGGAGCTGTTTTTT. Its translation is CASSTAGRITGELFF.

The genes are TRBV30 and TRBJ1-2; D ambiguous. The V end was cut by 4 bases, the J end by 8 bases, with 17 bases between. Germline loops: CDR1 GTSNPN, CDR2 SVGIG (reference sequence). The CDR3 loop spans 13 amino acids. The CDR3 here is CAWKTPSSQGYTF. The CDR3 nucleotides are TGTGCCTGGAAGACACCCTCTTCTCAAGGCTACACCTTC.

CDR3 residues: CASSPDSIQPQHF. CDR3 bases: TGTGCCAGCAGCCCGGACAGTATTCAGCCCCAGCATTTT. The chain uses TRBV7-9 and TRBJ1-5, with D tentatively TRBD1 (6 bases). V dropped 5 bases and J dropped 6 bases, with 11 bases sitting between them. The CDR3 is 13 amino acids. Germline V lookup: CDR1 SEHNR, CDR2 FQNEAQ (reference sequence).

This chain joins TRBV7-6 and TRBJ2-7; perhaps TRBD2 as D (6 bases). V lost 1 base and J 3 bases, leaving 19 bases between the germline ends. The CDR3 is 17 amino acids. Germline V gene sequence: CDR1 SGHVS, CDR2 FNYEAQ. CDR3 nucleotide sequence: TGTGCCAGCAGCTTAGTAGCTGGGCAGGGAGGAAACTACGAGCAGTACTTC. It yields the protein CASSLVAGQGGNYEQYF.

The J gene is TRBJ2-5, the V gene TRBV3-1 (or the pseudogene TRBV3-2); unclear D gene. Germline CDR1 LGHDT, CDR2 YNNKEL (reference sequence). The V and J ends lost 4 bases and 2 bases respectively, with 8 bases between them. The CDR3 has 13 residues. The CDR3 region is CASSRARQETQYF. The CDR3, as DNA: TGTGCCAGCAGCCGAGCTAGACAAGAGACCCAGTACTTC.

This CDR3 is CASSTPRGSTDTQYF. DNA of the CDR3: TGTGCCAGCAGCACCCCCCGGGGTAGCACAGATACGCAGTATTTT. The V and J genes are TRBV5-4 and TRBJ2-3; tentative D call: TRBD2 (5 bases). The ends were cut back, 4 bases at V and 0 bases at J, with 12 bases in the middle. Germline CDR1 and CDR2: SGHNT and YYREEE (reference sequence). The CDR3 contains 15 residues.

This sequence joins TRBV11-3 and TRBJ2-4; D is perhaps TRBD1 (6 bases). There are 13 residues in the CDR3. Trimming removed 2 bases at V and 6 bases at J, with 8 bases between. Germline V lookup: CDR1 SGHNT, CDR2 YENEEA. The CDR3, as DNA: TGTGCCAGCAGCTTACTGGGGGCAAACATTCAGTACTTC. It is translated as CASSLLGANIQYF.

As concerns this clone: The sample holds other DNA sequences that translate to the same CDR3. The chain combines TRBV12-3 or TRBV12-4 with TRBJ2-3; no reliable D call. The CDR3 sequence is 11 residues long. Trimming stripped 4 bases from V and 5 bases from J, with 4 bases between. The CDR3 DNA reads as TGTGCCAGCAGTTCGGGAGATACGCAGTATTTT. Translated: CASSSGDTQYF.

The count of this clone is one. This chain links TRBV4-1 with TRBJ2-7; no definite D call. The V end lost 0 bases, the J end lost 12 bases, and 18 bases lay between the germline ends. The CDR3 loop spans 14 amino acids. The germline V gene encodes CDR1 MGHRA and CDR2 YSYEKL. CDR3 sequence (DNA): TGCGCCAGCAGCCAAGATCGGGTTACCTTCCAGCGGTACTTC. This sequence encodes CASSQDRVTFQRYF.

This sequence joins TRBV4-1 and TRBJ2-7; possible D gene TRBD2, 5 bases. The CDR3 is 14 amino acids. The germline gives CDR1 MGHRA, CDR2 YSYEKL. V lost 5 bases and J 7 bases, leaving 18 bases between the germline ends. In nucleotides, the CDR3 is TGCGCCAGCAGCTACGGACCAGACGGGGTTGAGCAGTACTTC. It is translated as CASSYGPDGVEQYF.

The J gene is TRBJ2-3, the V gene TRBV5-1, with D perhaps TRBD2 (5 bases). CDR1 is SGHRS, CDR2 YFSETQ, per germline. The CDR3 is made up of 14 amino acids. Deletions cut 0 bases from V and 3 bases from J, with 8 bases between. The CDR3 loop reads CASSLARETDTQYF. For the CDR3, the DNA is TGCGCCAGCAGCTTGGCAAGGGAGACAGATACGCAGTATTTT.

The chain couples TRBV14 to TRBJ1-6; 7 nucleotides align to TRBD1. The CDR3 is made up of 15 amino acids. In germline, CDR1 is SGHDN, CDR2 FVKESK. Losses at the gene ends were 2 bases for V and 6 bases for J; bases not matched to a gene: 4. CDR3 residues: CASSQLRQGNSPLHF. The CDR3 bases are TGTGCCAGCAGCCAATTGCGACAGGGTAATTCACCCCTCCACTTT.

This clone was detected only once. The V and J genes are TRBV21-1 and TRBJ1-2; TRBD1, the table's D call, was not compared with the DNA. TRBV21-1 is flagged as a pseudogene. The CDR3 runs to 13 residues. CDR3 coding DNA: TGTGCCAGCAGCAAAGCGGACAGGGGGCGCTACACCTTC. As protein: CASSKADRGRYTF.

Concerning this clone itself: Other DNA sequences in this specimen translate into the identical CDR3. This sequence joins TRBV5-4 and TRBJ2-3, with TRBD2 matching 10 bases. Germline loops: CDR1 SGHNT, CDR2 YYREEE (reference sequence). J was trimmed by 5 bases and V by 2 bases; bases with no gene match: 8. This CDR3 comprises 16 residues. The CDR3, as DNA: TGTGCCAGCAGCTTAGGAGCGGGAGGGCCTGGAGATACGCAGTATTTT. It specifies CASSLGAGGPGDTQYF.

This rearrangement joins TRBV7-3 to TRBJ2-1; 12 nucleotides agree with TRBD2. Unmatched junction bases numbered 5, after V lost 6 bases and J lost 5 bases. CDR1 and CDR2 from the germline V gene are SGHTA and FQGTGA. The CDR3 sequence is 15 residues long. CDR3 protein: CASSRGLAGHNEQFF. DNA for the CDR3: TGTGCCAGCAGTCGAGGACTAGCGGGACACAATGAGCAGTTCTTC. Full variable domain (missing parts from reference TRBV7-3 and TRBJ2-1): GAGVSQTPSNKVTEKGKYVELRCDPISGHTALYWYRQSLGQGPEFLIYFQGTGAADDSGLPNDRFFAVRPEGSVSTLKIQRTERGDSAVYLCASSRGLAGHNEQFFGPGTRLTVL.

The chain recombines TRBV6-8 with TRBJ2-5, with D unclear. Trimming took 0 bases from V and 4 from J, leaving 9 bases between them. Germline values: CDR1 MNHGY, CDR2 SAAAGT. CDR3 length equals 14 residues. CDR3 sequence: CASSYSDYSETQYF. CDR3 nucleotide sequence: TGTGCCAGCAGTTACTCAGATTACTCAGAGACCCAGTACTTC.

V is TRBV7-6 and J is TRBJ2-2, with TRBD1 as a possible D gene (6 bases). This CDR3 has 14 amino acids. V was trimmed by 6 bases and J by 4 bases, leaving 12 bases between them. From germline, CDR1 is SGHVS and CDR2 FNYEAQ. In DNA form, the CDR3 reads TGTGCCAGCAGGGATAACAGGGTCACCGGGGAGCTGTTTTTT. This gives the protein CASRDNRVTGELFF.

The V call is TRBV2, the J call TRBJ1-3; perhaps TRBD1 as D (6 bases). Trimming left V 6 bases short and J 8 bases short, with 20 bases between. The germline gives CDR1 SNHLY, CDR2 FYNNEI. CDR3 length equals 15 residues. DNA of the CDR3: TGTGCCAGCAGCTCAAACCGGGGGGCCCCGGACACCATATATTTT. This gives the protein CASSSNRGAPDTIYF.